This TCR beta chain was observed in a study of response to subunit inactivated influenza vaccine. Study-wide points: New T cells are recruited in small numbers by each seasonal influenza vaccination, according to the authors' suggestion.

Germline V gene sequence: CDR1 KGHDR, CDR2 SFDVKD. Losses at the gene ends were 3 bases for V and 4 bases for J; bases not matched to a gene: 4. The CDR3 has 14 residues. This clonotype was picked up a small number of times. The target antigen is unknown. A single record per CDR3 protein comes from TCRdb applying MiXCR to the RT-PCR reads. The sample consists of hundreds of thousands of distinct CDR3 sequences, around a sixth of them appearing once. The chain has TRBV24-1 and TRBJ2-5; 7 nucleotides line up with TRBD1. The source is a man aged 50 to 60 who received an inactivated influenza vaccine. The specimen was PBMCs from blood, collected roughly 12 days after vaccination. The DNA of the CDR3 is TGTGCCACCAGTGATCGACAGGGCCCAGAGACCCAGTACTTC. It yields the protein CATSDRQGPETQYF.